This T cell receptor beta chain was sequenced in a study of T cell repertoires in aging, cancer and after chemotherapy (dated 2019 in TCRdb). About the investigation overall: Donors were distributed across six age groups ranging from 30 or younger to 70 or older, with at least three individuals included per group. To examine immunoaging and T cell reconstitution after chemotherapy, the study profiled TCR beta repertoires in peripheral blood from healthy donors and cancer patients. Alongside 95 healthy donors serving as a reference group, the cohort included roughly 220 cancer patients, of whom about 94 had hematological cancers and around 120 had solid cancers. In the solid tumor group, paired pre- and post-chemotherapy samples were obtained from brain tumor (glioblastoma) patients receiving temozolomide-based therapy. The complete dataset included around 8.8 million TCR reads.

Genomic DNA extracted from peripheral blood, rather than sorted cells or RNA, was used as the source for amplification of TCR beta rearrangements. Concerning this clonotype: What this receptor recognizes is not known. A much larger clone lies one base from this, so it may be a read error.

Its CDR3 holds 15 amino acids, cysteine through phenylalanine. CDR3 DNA only is kept here, 45 bases in frame from base 1. V gives up 6 bases and J gives up 0 bases, and the segment between their germline ends measures 13 bases. General study outcomes and caveats: In healthy donors, the decline in TCR diversity with age was mainly due to loss of richness, whereas in cancer patients loss of evenness also played a role. In both cancer cohorts, the median generation probability rose over the chemotherapy interval, which suggests that the repertoire was reconstituted through rebound thymic output. The authors noted that the repertoire data do not allow conclusions about immunological memory after chemotherapy. Compared with age-matched healthy donors, untreated patients with either hematological or solid cancers had significantly lower TCR diversity in the blood along with higher clonality.

Multiplex touch-down PCR with a mixed TRB-A/B primer pool was used to amplify rearranged TRB sequences covering the V, D and J segments. Illumina adapters and sample indices were added to the amplicons in two consecutive PCR reactions performed with Phusion HS II polymerase. The amplicons were purified from gel with the NucleoSpin Gel and PCR Clean-up kit and then assessed with Qubit and an Agilent 2100 Bioanalyzer. Sequencing of libraries was carried out on an Illumina MiSeq in 600-cycle, single-indexed, paired-end runs. The paper's data handling went like this. TRB sequences were processed with MiXCR versions 2.12 and 3.0.5. Each unique CDR3 nucleotide sequence counted as one clone, and only productive sequences with at least two reads were retained. Shannon diversity, evenness, clonality (one minus evenness), and alpha-parameterized diversity profiles from alpha 0 to 5 were included as repertoire metrics. Generation probabilities of clones in paired pre- and post-chemotherapy samples were computed with the IGoR algorithm. TCRdb reworked the public reads: Q25 trimming with fastp, MiXCR clone assembly, productive beta chains retained. Identical CDR3 protein sequences are pooled into one entry, listed with their most common genes and DNA. These V and J calls originate from TCRdb's pipeline instead of the authors' own analysis. Within this sample are some 400 distinct CDR3 sequences, with approximately 24% of them counted one time only. The ten largest clones add up to over 30% of the sample.

The rearrangement combines TRBV12-3 or TRBV12-4 with TRBJ2-3; TRBD1 is a weak D gene call, 7 bases matching. The specimen sequenced was blood. This receptor was taken from a human donor with a solid tumor. The CDR3: CASSSGGTSTDTQYF. The base sequence is TGTGCCAGCAGCTCAGGGGGGACTAGCACAGATACGCAGTATTTT.